The T cell receptor (beta chain) described here comes from a study of identifying expanded T cells in peripheral blood. Whole-study results and caveats: Clone count variance between approximately two-week samples rose with total template count.

CDR3 length: 12 amino acids. The germline V and J ends were trimmed by 7 bases and 7 bases, with 11 bases remaining between them. Per the germline V gene, CDR1 is LNHDA and CDR2 is SQIVND (reference sequence). No infections or other immune events were documented during collection. This table comes from immunoSEQ multiplex PCR, and its TCRdb copy is limited to in-frame clones, with some not included. The sample lists about 110,000 clones, around 88% seen once, with over 15% in the top ten. Comment on this clone: Its target is not known.

The chain has TRBV19 and TRBJ1-5; D unresolved. Sample: blood. The TCR sequence derives from a person aged 18-69 years in good health. This CDR3 is CASKPGNQPQHF. The CDR3 nucleotides are TGTGCCAGTAAGCCGGGGAACCAGCCCCAGCATTTT. The whole variable domain, filled in from reference TRBV19 and TRBJ1-5, reads DGGITQSPKYLFRKEGQNVTLSCEQNLNHDAMYWYRQDPGQGLRLIYYSQIVNDFQKGDIAEGYSVSREKKESFPLTVTSAQKNPTAFYLCASKPGNQPQHFGDGTRLSIL.